The 21 T cell receptor beta chains below come from one sample, sequenced in a study of blood T cell repertoires in COVID-19. TCRdb keeps only in-frame clones here, not all; method: immunoSEQ multiplex PCR. The sample includes about 380,000 clones, roughly 84% of them seen just once. The material sequenced was PBMCs or T cells enriched from blood (not recorded which). The receptors here all came from a woman between 25 and 40 years old who had recovered from COVID-19.

The chain recombines TRBV6-1 with TRBJ2-7, with 7 bases aligning to TRBD1. The CDR3 spans 15 residues. Losses at the gene ends were 1 base for V and 3 bases for J; bases not matched to a gene: 6. Germline assignment: CDR1 MNHNS and CDR2 SASEGT. The CDR3 loop is CASSEGPGQSYEQYF. The CDR3 DNA is TGTGCCAGCAGTGAAGGGCCGGGACAGAGCTACGAGCAGTACTTC.

The genes are TRBV3-1 (or the pseudogene TRBV3-2) and TRBJ2-5; 8 nucleotides match TRBD2. Germline V gene lookup returns CDR1 LGHDT and CDR2 YNNKEL (reference sequence). CDR3 size: 13 residues. The V gene end was trimmed by 5 bases and the J gene end by 5 bases; junction bases not matched to a gene: 4. The CDR3 is CASSYSGEETQYF. The CDR3 DNA follows: TGTGCCAGCAGCTATAGCGGGGAGGAGACCCAGTACTTC.

The chain recombines TRBV4-2 with TRBJ2-7; the match to TRBD2 covers 11 bases. The CDR3 consists of 17 residues. Germline lookup yields CDR1 LGHNA and CDR2 YNFKEQ. Unmatched junction bases numbered 10, after V lost 2 bases and J lost 4 bases. The CDR3 DNA is TGTGCCAGCAGCCAAATAGCACTAGCGGGAGCGGCGTACGAGCAGTACTTC. It translates to CASSQIALAGAAYEQYF.

This clone came up a few times. The rearrangement links TRBV18 to TRBJ2-1; 10 bases match TRBD1. Germline lookup yields CDR1 KGHSH and CDR2 LQKENI. The CDR3 contains 13 residues. The junction had 3 bases not matched to a gene; V was cut back by 5 bases and J by 8 bases. CDR3 sequence (DNA): TGTGCCAGCTCAGCCGGGACAGGGGATGAGCAGTTCTTC. It yields the protein CASSAGTGDEQFF.

Here the CDR3 DNA reads TGTGCCAGCAGTTACTCCAGGACTAGCGGGAGCTACGAGCAGTACTTC. Translating it yields CASSYSRTSGSYEQYF. The rearrangement joins TRBV6-2 or TRBV6-3 to TRBJ2-7; 13 positions agree with TRBD2. The CDR3 extends over 16 amino acids. The V gene's germline CDR1 is MNHEY and CDR2 SVGEGT. Trimming at V came to 0 bases and at J to 3 bases, leaving 2 bases not matched to a gene.

This clone was recorded once. The chain joins TRBV20-1 to TRBJ1-2; tentative D call: TRBD1 (5 bases). Germline V CDR1 and CDR2: DFQATT, SNEGSKA (reference sequence). Between the trimmed V and J ends, which lost 3 bases and 6 bases, there was a span of 8 bases. This CDR3 comprises 11 residues. The CDR3: CSARTDDGYTF. CDR3 nucleotides: TGCAGTGCTAGGACAGACGATGGCTACACCTTC.

The chain uses TRBV21-1 and TRBJ2-5; the table's D call, TRBD1, has no DNA check behind it. TRBV21-1 is a pseudogene segment. This CDR3 region has 15 residues. CDR3 nucleotide sequence: TGTGCCAGCTTCACAAGGGCAGGGGTGCAAGAGACCCAGTACTTC. Translating it yields CASFTRAGVQETQYF.

The chain recombines TRBV6-5 with TRBJ1-1; a weak D match, TRBD1 (5 bases). Trimming took 2 bases from V and 0 from J, leaving 10 bases between them. Germline V gene data show CDR1 as MNHEY and CDR2 as SVGAGI. This CDR3 is 15 amino acids long. The CDR3: CASSYGAGMNTEAFF. CDR3 nucleotide sequence: TGTGCCAGCAGTTACGGGGCAGGAATGAACACTGAAGCTTTCTTT.

V is TRBV6-4 and J is TRBJ1-5; 8 bases match TRBD1. CDR1 is MRHNA and CDR2 is SNTAGT in the germline V gene. The V and J ends lost 5 bases and 7 bases, in that order; junction bases with no gene match: 4. The CDR3 is 13 amino acids. The CDR3 is CASSPGGGQPQHF. CDR3 nucleotide sequence: TGTGCCAGCAGTCCAGGGGGCGGGCAGCCCCAGCATTTT.

This chain connects TRBV7-3 to TRBJ1-1; D is unclear. Deletions cut 6 bases from V and 6 bases from J, with 14 bases between. The CDR3 is made up of 13 amino acids. CDR1 and CDR2 (germline): SGHTA, FQGTGA. The CDR3: CASRLSRISEAFF. The CDR3, as DNA: TGTGCCAGCAGGCTGAGCCGTATTTCTGAAGCTTTCTTT. The variable domain in full, with the rest retrieved from reference TRBV7-3 and TRBJ1-1, is GAGVSQTPSNKVTEKGKYVELRCDPISGHTALYWYRQSLGQGPEFLIYFQGTGAADDSGLPNDRFFAVRPEGSVSTLKIQRTERGDSAVYLCASRLSRISEAFFGQGTRLTVV.

The rearrangement links TRBV4-2 to TRBJ1-1, with 7 bases that match TRBD1. CDR1 is LGHNA, CDR2 YNFKEQ, per germline. This CDR3 region has 14 residues. V was pared by 4 bases and J by 3 bases, with 5 bases of the junction left unmatched. The CDR3 nucleotides read TGTGCCAGCAGCCCAGGGGGAGCGGACACTGAAGCTTTCTTT. Its protein is CASSPGGADTEAFF.

This chain links TRBV10-1 with TRBJ1-4; D might be TRBD1 (6 bases). The CDR3 is 19 amino acids. The ends were cut back, 3 bases at V and 0 bases at J, with 20 bases in the middle. The germline CDR1 and CDR2 sequences are WNHNN and SYGVQD (reference sequence). The CDR3 coding sequence is TGCGCCAGCAGTGACCGAGTCGTACAGGGTCGTTCAACTAATGAAAAACTGTTTTTT. Its protein product is CASSDRVVQGRSTNEKLFF.

This chain joins TRBV14 and TRBJ2-2, with 9 positions matching TRBD1. Unmatched junction bases numbered 10, after V lost 4 bases and J lost 7 bases. The CDR3 has 16 amino acids. Germline V CDR1 and CDR2: SGHDN, FVKESK. CDR3: CASSRLTGGSRGELFF. CDR3 bases: TGTGCCAGCAGCCGACTGACAGGGGGATCGCGCGGGGAGCTGTTTTTT.

The gene calls are TRBV6-2 or TRBV6-3 and TRBJ2-2; D unclear. The germline V gene encodes CDR1 MNHEY and CDR2 SVGEGT. The length of the CDR3 is 17 residues. V gave up 5 bases and J gave up 1 base, with 17 bases separating them. The CDR3 here is CASSPIPLSVNTGELFF. The CDR3, as DNA: TGTGCCAGCAGTCCCATCCCCCTCAGCGTGAACACCGGGGAGCTGTTTTTT.

V usage is TRBV18 and J usage is TRBJ1-6; D perhaps matches TRBD1 (6 bases). V was trimmed by 6 bases and J by 10 bases, leaving 13 bases between them. Germline loops: CDR1 KGHSH, CDR2 LQKENI. The CDR3 is 13 amino acids. CDR3 coding DNA: TGTGCCAGCTCGCAGAGGGGGGGGTCACCCCTCCACTTT. This sequence encodes CASSQRGGSPLHF.

This clone was recorded a few times. The chain recombines TRBV6-1 with TRBJ1-6; possible D gene TRBD1, 6 bases. This CDR3 is 16 amino acids long. The V gene's germline CDR1 is MNHNS and CDR2 SASEGT. The ends were cut back, 2 bases at V and 10 bases at J, with 18 bases in the middle. In DNA form, the CDR3 reads TGTGCCAGCAGTGAATTTGTCGGGCGGGGGCAATCACCCCTCCACTTT. Protein product: CASSEFVGRGQSPLHF.

This clone has a handful of counts. This sequence joins TRBV7-8 and TRBJ1-1; D not resolved. V was shortened by 1 base and J by 3 bases, with 6 bases between the two germline ends. This CDR3 region has 13 residues. Germline CDR1 reads SGHVS; CDR2 reads FQNEAQ. Here the CDR3 reads CASSLGSYTEAFF. CDR3 sequence (DNA): TGTGCCAGCAGCTTAGGTTCGTACACTGAAGCTTTCTTT.

This clone has a single count. The chain is built from TRBV6-5 and TRBJ1-6, with TRBD1 matching over 7 bases. The germline V gene encodes CDR1 MNHEY and CDR2 SVGAGI. The CDR3 runs to 13 residues. Losses at the gene ends were 6 bases for V and 12 bases for J; bases not matched to a gene: 8. The DNA of the CDR3 is TGTGCCAGCAGCCCCGGGACAGACGGACCCCTCCACTTT. This translates into CASSPGTDGPLHF.

J is TRBJ1-1 and V is TRBV23-1; 9 bases align to TRBD1. TRBV23-1 is placed among ORFs of uncertain function. V lost 1 base, J lost 3 bases, and 3 bases stayed unmatched. CDR3 length equals 15 residues. The CDR3 DNA sequence: TGCGCCAGCAGTCAATACAGGGGGCTGTACACTGAAGCTTTCTTT. Translation gives CASSQYRGLYTEAFF.

This clone has a handful of counts. The chain carries TRBV7-9 and TRBJ2-7, with no clear D. Germline CDR1 SEHNR, CDR2 FQNEAQ (reference sequence). The CDR3 has 11 residues. V shed 8 bases and J shed 0 bases, with 5 bases lying between them. CDR3 region: CASGSSYEQYF. As DNA, the CDR3 is TGTGCCAGCGGCAGCTCCTACGAGCAGTACTTC.

This rearrangement joins TRBV28 to TRBJ1-2; 7 bases match TRBD1. Germline V gives CDR1 MDHEN, CDR2 SYDVKM. The CDR3 extends over 15 amino acids. Trimming at V came to 6 bases and at J to 7 bases, leaving 14 bases not matched to a gene. CDR3 loop: CASRAQSTGVVGYTF. CDR3 in DNA: TGTGCCAGCAGGGCACAAAGTACAGGGGTGGTTGGCTACACCTTC.